This is a list of T cell receptor beta chains from one sample in a study of cytomegalovirus exposure and HLA in healthy donors. Only in-frame clones appear in the TCRdb table, and some are missing; sequencing was by immunoSEQ multiplex PCR. This table has 80,000 to 95,000 clones, roughly 80% appearing once. The sample taken for sequencing was PBMCs. The receptors were sampled from a woman in her thirties or forties in good health and CMV-seropositive. CDR3s include the opening cysteine and the closing phenylalanine or tryptophan. The order of the fields is clone size, V gene, D gene, J gene, CDR3 length, CDR3 protein, CDR3 DNA. The D gene is left open where the match is weak. Some rows have no size entry. The others give once, few or many, or a class for an expanded clone.

once	TRBV7-9	TRBD1	TRBJ2-7	15	CASSPPGDRTYEQYF	TGTGCCAGCAGCCCACCCGGGGACAGAACCTACGAGCAGTACTTC
NA	TRBV14	TRBD1	TRBJ2-2	15	CASSLRTGPTGELFF	TGTGCCAGCAGCCTCCGGACAGGCCCCACCGGGGAGCTGTTTTTT
NA	TRBV5-5	NA	TRBJ1-1	15	CASSLQGSMNTEAFF	TGTGCCAGCAGCTTGCAGGGTTCCATGAACACTGAAGCTTTCTTT
once	TRBV7-9	TRBD1	TRBJ2-7	15	CASSQHWDSSYEQYF	TGTGCCAGCAGCCAGCATTGGGACAGCTCCTACGAGCAGTACTTC
NA	TRBV28	NA	TRBJ1-2	13	CASSPRVRYGYTF	TGTGCCAGCAGCCCGCGCGTTCGGTATGGCTACACCTTC
few	TRBV19	NA	TRBJ2-5	15	CASRARGSGQETQYF	TGTGCCAGTAGGGCCCGGGGAAGCGGACAAGAGACCCAGTACTTC
few	TRBV4-2	TRBD1	TRBJ1-5	15	CASSQGGTGDQPQHF	TGTGCCAGCAGCCAGGGGGGGACAGGGGATCAGCCCCAGCATTTT
NA	TRBV6-1	NA	TRBJ2-1	15	CASSPSRVMANEQFF	TGTGCCAGCAGTCCCTCCAGGGTGATGGCGAATGAGCAGTTCTTC
NA	TRBV19	TRBD1	TRBJ1-1	14	CASTGRTGNTEAFF	TGTGCCAGTACCGGTCGGACAGGTAACACTGAAGCTTTCTTT
NA	TRBV28	NA	TRBJ1-1	11	CASSLDRRAFF	TGTGCCAGCAGCCTCGACAGACGAGCTTTCTTT
NA	TRBV4-2	TRBD1	TRBJ1-3	17	CASSQDPTGAAGNTIYF	TGTGCCAGCAGCCAAGACCCGACAGGGGCTGCGGGAAACACCATATATTTT
NA	TRBV14	TRBD2	TRBJ2-1	20	CASSQDEYGTAGSSYNEQFF	TGTGCCAGCAGCCAAGATGAATACGGTACAGCGGGAAGCTCCTACAATGAGCAGTTCTTC
NA	TRBV19	NA	TRBJ1-2	15	CASSIDPAGIFGYTF	TGTGCCAGTAGTATAGATCCGGCAGGGATCTTTGGCTACACCTTC
NA	TRBV19	TRBD1	TRBJ2-7	13	CASSDRVSYEQYF	TGTGCCAGTAGTGACAGGGTCTCCTACGAGCAGTACTTC
NA	TRBV5-4	TRBD2	TRBJ2-1	15	CASSLEVAGYNEQFF	TGTGCCAGCAGCTTGGAGGTAGCGGGGTACAATGAGCAGTTCTTC
NA	TRBV19	TRBD1	TRBJ1-2	15	CASRRTGGENYGYTF	TGTGCCAGTAGGAGGACAGGCGGGGAAAACTATGGCTACACCTTC
few	TRBV7-9	NA	TRBJ2-7	12	CSSSLDGYEQYF	TGTTCCAGCAGCTTAGACGGCTACGAGCAGTACTTC
NA	TRBV18	NA	TRBJ2-1	14	CASSPRGGMDEQFF	TGTGCCAGCTCACCACGCGGGGGCATGGATGAGCAGTTCTTC
NA	TRBV27	NA	TRBJ2-7	12	CASGGDSYEQYF	TGTGCCAGCGGGGGCGACTCCTACGAGCAGTACTTC
NA	TRBV6-5	NA	TRBJ1-1	13	CASGQGKDTEAFF	TGTGCCAGCGGCCAGGGAAAGGACACTGAAGCTTTCTTT
NA	TRBV4-1	NA	TRBJ2-7	13	CASSQADSYEQYF	TGCGCCAGCAGCCAGGCCGACAGCTACGAGCAGTACTTC
NA	TRBV19	TRBD1	TRBJ1-5	19	CASSIGPGQGLIVAQPQHF	TGTGCCAGTAGTATAGGTCCGGGACAGGGACTTATCGTAGCTCAGCCCCAGCATTTT
NA	TRBV28	NA	TRBJ1-1	19	CASSLGSYGRQGRNTEAFF	TGTGCCAGCAGTTTAGGGTCTTACGGGCGGCAGGGCCGGAACACTGAAGCTTTCTTT
NA	TRBV5-6	NA	TRBJ1-1	15	CASSGSSQGYTEAFF	TGTGCCAGCAGCGGATCATCTCAGGGATACACTGAAGCTTTCTTT
NA	TRBV11-3	TRBD1	TRBJ1-1	14	CASSAGQAGTEAFF	TGTGCCAGCAGCGCCGGACAGGCTGGAACTGAAGCTTTCTTT
NA	TRBV15	TRBD1	TRBJ1-5	16	CATSRDDRVPNQPQHF	TGTGCCACCAGCAGGGACGACAGGGTGCCGAATCAGCCCCAGCATTTT
NA	TRBV19	NA	TRBJ1-3	14	CASTPGGLENTIYF	TGTGCCAGTACCCCGGGGGGACTGGAAAACACCATATATTTT
NA	TRBV6-5	TRBD1	TRBJ1-6	13	CASRGQGNSPLHF	TGTGCCAGCAGAGGACAGGGGAATTCACCCCTCCACTTT
NA	TRBV21-1	NA	TRBJ2-6	22	CASSNEGKGAELLSSGANVLTF	TGTGCCAGCAGCAATGAAGGTAAGGGGGCTGAACTCCTAAGCTCTGGGGCCAACGTCCTGACTTTC
NA	TRBV7-9	NA	TRBJ1-1	13	CASRSGASTEAFF	TGTGCCAGCAGATCAGGGGCGTCCACTGAAGCTTTCTTT
NA	TRBV7-2	NA	TRBJ1-4	15	CASSFSGAGGEKLFF	TGTGCCAGCAGCTTTAGCGGGGCGGGAGGGGAAAAACTGTTTTTT
NA	TRBV5-1	TRBD1	TRBJ1-1	15	CASSSHTGGGAEAFF	TGCGCCAGCAGCTCACACACAGGGGGCGGCGCTGAAGCTTTCTTT
few	TRBV15	NA	TRBJ1-2	15	CATSTGGTKSYGYTF	TGTGCCACCAGCACAGGTGGGACAAAGAGCTATGGCTACACCTTC
NA	TRBV10-3	NA	TRBJ1-3	14	CAISEYRSGNTIYF	TGTGCCATCAGTGAGTACAGGTCTGGAAACACCATATATTTT
NA	TRBV7-3	NA	TRBJ2-1	14	CASSLKPGYNEQFF	TGTGCCAGCAGCCTTAAACCAGGGTACAATGAGCAGTTCTTC
NA	TRBV28	TRBD1	TRBJ2-1	15	CASSSPGTGLNEQFF	TGTGCCAGCAGCTCCCCCGGGACAGGGTTGAATGAGCAGTTCTTC
NA	TRBV7-9	TRBD1	TRBJ2-7	15	CASSTEQGRAYEQYF	TGTGCCAGCAGCACCGAACAGGGGCGCGCCTACGAGCAGTACTTC
NA	TRBV9	TRBD1	TRBJ1-1	15	CASSVGTGGLDKAFF	TGTGCCAGCAGCGTTGGGACAGGGGGTCTGGACAAGGCTTTCTTT
NA	TRBV30	NA	TRBJ1-5	14	CAWSVRGSRQPQHF	TGTGCCTGGAGTGTAAGAGGGAGTCGTCAGCCCCAGCATTTT
NA	TRBV19	TRBD1	TRBJ1-5	14	CASRLGQLNQPQHF	TGTGCCAGTAGACTGGGACAGCTCAATCAGCCCCAGCATTTT
NA	TRBV2	NA	TRBJ1-1	9	CASKTQAFF	TGTGCCAGCAAAACACAAGCTTTCTTT
NA	TRBV23-1	NA	TRBJ2-2	15	CASSQGTSNTGELFF	TGCGCCAGCAGTCAAGGGACATCGAACACCGGGGAGCTGTTTTTT
NA	TRBV6-5	NA	TRBJ2-2	14	CASSYGVNTGELFF	TGTGCCAGCAGTTACGGAGTGAACACCGGGGAGCTGTTTTTT
NA	TRBV29-1	TRBD1	TRBJ2-5	12	CSLTGALGAQYF	TGCAGCCTAACAGGGGCCCTCGGGGCCCAGTACTTC
once	TRBV27	TRBD1	TRBJ2-1	15	CASSLAGTGLNEQFF	TGTGCCAGCAGTCTGGCCGGGACAGGCCTTAATGAGCAGTTCTTC
NA	TRBV5-4	NA	TRBJ2-5	16	CASSLGAWGLEETQYF	TGTGCCAGCAGCTTAGGGGCTTGGGGGCTAGAAGAGACCCAGTACTTC
NA	TRBV6-6	NA	TRBJ2-3	14	CASSSKHLADTQYF	TGTGCCAGCAGCTCAAAGCATTTAGCGGATACGCAGTATTTT
NA	TRBV29-1	NA	TRBJ2-2	12	CSVPRGAGELFF	TGCAGCGTCCCCAGGGGCGCCGGGGAGCTGTTTTTT
NA	TRBV28	TRBD2	TRBJ2-5	18	CASSLYPAQRELEETQYF	TGTGCCAGCAGTTTATATCCGGCCCAGCGGGAGCTAGAAGAGACCCAGTACTTC
NA	TRBV11-2	NA	TRBJ2-7	14	CASSLSGQIGEQYF	TGTGCCAGCAGCTTAAGCGGACAGATAGGGGAGCAGTACTTC